This T cell receptor (beta chain) was sequenced for a study of T cells in Graves' hyperthyroidism and ophthalmopathy. Points from the study as a whole: Progression to ophthalmopathy was predicted a median of 6.5 months early. Blood samples included most of the expanded thyroid clonotypes exceeding 0.001. Researchers report that a 13 V-J model separated ophthalmopathy from stable hyperthyroidism.

Germline lookup yields CDR1 KGHDR and CDR2 SFDVKD. The CDR3 runs to 16 residues. Diagnostic assessment was based on clinical symptoms, serum thyroxine and TRAb, thyroid ultrasound and orbital computed tomography. Turning to this clonotype: As yet, its antigen is unknown. One junction end disagrees with the germline gene, perhaps due to a read error.

TCR beta CDR3 region amplification was performed from RNA transcripts. The HTBI primer set drove a first-round RT-PCR of the TCR CDR3. TCRdb reprocessed the multiplex PCR reads with MiXCR, giving one entry per CDR3 protein. The sample holds about 300,000 distinct CDR3 sequences, roughly 19% seen once. The J gene is TRBJ1-2, the V gene TRBV24-1; 7 bases map to TRBD1. Sequencing used blood. The source of this sequence is a man aged 45-60 years with Graves' ophthalmopathy. CDR3 coding DNA: TGTGCCGCCAGTGATTTGGTCGGACAGGACGCCTGGGGCTACACCTTC. It encodes CAASDLVGQDAWGYTF.